Below are 27 T cell receptor beta chains sequenced from a single sample in a study of blood T cell repertoires in COVID-19. Produced via immunoSEQ multiplex PCR; TCRdb's table is partial and in-frame only. The sample contains 180,000 or so clones, 75% to 80% of which appear only once. The source material was peripheral blood. All receptors come from a woman aged 50 to 60 with active or convalescent COVID-19.

The chain combines TRBV15 with TRBJ2-5; 8 bases match TRBD1. CDR3 length: 15 amino acids. The V gene's germline CDR1 is LNHNV and CDR2 YYDKDF (reference sequence). J was trimmed by 1 base and V by 3 bases; bases with no gene match: 4. The CDR3 nucleotides read TGTGCCACCAGCAGGGGGGACAGGAGCCAAGAGACCCAGTACTTC. This codes for CATSRGDRSQETQYF.

The chain carries TRBV6-2 or TRBV6-3 and TRBJ1-1, with 7 bases lining up with TRBD1. CDR1 is MNHEY, CDR2 SVGEGT, per germline. With 0 bases clipped from V and 11 bases from J, the junction kept 9 bases outside the gene matches. This CDR3 spans 14 amino acids. CDR3 DNA: TGTGCCAGCAGTTACTCCGGGACAGTCAGGGAGGCTTTCTTT. Protein: CASSYSGTVREAFF.

This chain's CDR3 is CASSLGGNAYEQYF. In nucleotides, the CDR3 is TGTGCCAGCAGTCTAGGAGGGAACGCCTACGAGCAGTACTTC. The rearrangement links TRBV28 to TRBJ2-7; possible D gene TRBD2, 6 bases. The V and J ends lost 5 bases and 2 bases respectively, with 13 bases between them. The germline CDR1 and CDR2 sequences are MDHEN and SYDVKM. This CDR3 comprises 14 residues.

V and J are TRBV9 and TRBJ1-3; 8 nucleotides align to TRBD1. V gave up 3 bases and J gave up 4 bases; unmatched junction bases: 3. The germline V gene has CDR1 SGDLS and CDR2 YYNGEE. This CDR3 spans 14 amino acids. CDR3 DNA sequence: TGTGCCAGCAGCGACAGGGGGATCGGAAACACCATATATTTT. As protein: CASSDRGIGNTIYF.

The rearrangement links TRBV28 to TRBJ2-3; perhaps TRBD1 as D (5 bases). Germline V gene lookup returns CDR1 MDHEN and CDR2 SYDVKM. This CDR3 region has 11 residues. V was shortened by 7 bases and J by 9 bases, with 11 bases between the two germline ends. CDR3 amino acids: CASTPGSTQYF. DNA of the CDR3: TGTGCCAGCACCCCAGGGTCCACGCAGTATTTT. The complete variable domain, with remaining parts taken from reference TRBV28 and TRBJ2-3, reads DVKVTQSSRYLVKRTGEKVFLECVQDMDHENMFWYRQDPGLGLRLIYFSYDVKMKEKGDIPEGYSVSREKKERFSLILESASTNQTSMYLCASTPGSTQYFGPGTRLTVL.

The chain joins TRBV4-2 to TRBJ1-1; 7 bases align to TRBD1. V shed 0 bases and J 12 bases; nucleotides not matched to a gene: 7. CDR1 and CDR2 (germline): LGHNA, YNFKEQ. This CDR3 comprises 13 residues. The chain's CDR3 is CASSQEKGRGTFF. CDR3 in DNA: TGTGCCAGCAGCCAAGAAAAGGGCAGGGGGACTTTCTTT.

This rearrangement joins TRBV7-9 to TRBJ1-2; weak D call: TRBD1 (6 bases). V gave up 5 bases and J gave up 4 bases, with 17 bases separating them. From germline, CDR1 is SEHNR and CDR2 FQNEAQ (reference sequence). The CDR3 extends over 15 amino acids. The CDR3 DNA reads TGTGCCAGCAGCCGTGTAGGACAGCTGTTCTATGGCTACACCTTC. This translates into CASSRVGQLFYGYTF.

J is TRBJ2-6 and V is TRBV28, with TRBD1 identical over 9 bases. The CDR3 length is 18 residues. V lost 6 bases, J lost 3 bases, and 12 bases stayed unmatched. CDR1 and CDR2 from the germline V gene are MDHEN and SYDVKM. The CDR3, as DNA: TGTGCCAGCAGATCCCCCGGGACAGGGTACCATGGGGCCAACGTCCTGACTTTC. Translation gives CASRSPGTGYHGANVLTF.

The chain carries TRBV19 and TRBJ1-2; maybe TRBD1 (6 bases). Trimming took off 6 bases at V and 1 base at J, with 6 bases between the two ends. Per the germline V gene, CDR1 is LNHDA and CDR2 is SQIVND (reference sequence). This CDR3 is 12 amino acids long. The CDR3 DNA reads TGTGCCAGTAGGGACAGTAACTATGGCTACACCTTC. Protein product: CASRDSNYGYTF.

J is TRBJ1-5 and V is TRBV5-6, with D possibly being TRBD1 (6 bases). The CDR3 extends over 16 amino acids. Trimming removed 5 bases from V and 3 bases from J, with 18 bases in between. Per germline, CDR1 SGHDT and CDR2 YYEEEE. CDR3 sequence (DNA): TGTGCCAGCAGTTATCTCCACAGGGACCCCAATCAGCCCCAGCATTTT. Its protein product is CASSYLHRDPNQPQHF.

This clone was counted only a few times. The rearrangement uses TRBV9 and TRBJ1-1, with D possibly matching TRBD1 (5 bases). Germline CDR1 is SGDLS and CDR2 is YYNGEE. Trimming stripped 0 bases from V and 2 bases from J, with 5 bases between. This CDR3 region has 13 residues. The CDR3: CASSVGTNTEAFF. The CDR3, as DNA: TGTGCCAGCAGCGTAGGGACAAACACTGAAGCTTTCTTT.

The chain joins TRBV10-3 to TRBJ1-1, with 9 bases identical to TRBD1. Unmatched junction bases numbered 7, after V lost 3 bases and J lost 5 bases. The CDR3 is made up of 15 amino acids. Germline loops: CDR1 ENHRY, CDR2 SYGVKD. Written as DNA, the CDR3 is TGTGCCATCAGTGATCCCGGACAGGGGAGGACTGAAGCTTTCTTT. Amino acids: CAISDPGQGRTEAFF.

This chain connects TRBV28 to TRBJ1-3; D uncertain. The CDR3 is made up of 12 amino acids. In germline, CDR1 is MDHEN, CDR2 SYDVKM. V gave up 8 bases and J gave up 4 bases, with 9 bases separating them. CDR3 loop: CASLTLGNTIYF. CDR3 sequence (DNA): TGTGCCAGCCTAACCCTGGGAAACACCATATATTTT.

The CDR3 spells CASSWTTNTEAFF. CDR3 nucleotides: TGTGCCAGCAGCTGGACAACGAACACTGAAGCTTTCTTT. This sequence joins TRBV14 and TRBJ1-1, with a weak D call TRBD1 (5 bases). Trimming removed 5 bases at V and 1 base at J, with 8 bases between. The CDR3 has 13 residues. In germline, CDR1 is SGHDN, CDR2 FVKESK.

This chain uses TRBV18 with TRBJ2-1; maybe TRBD1 (5 bases). Germline V lookup: CDR1 KGHSH, CDR2 LQKENI. Deletions cut 6 bases from V and 0 bases from J, with 9 bases between. There are 14 residues in the CDR3. CDR3 sequence reads: CASSYDSSYNEQFF. The CDR3 bases are TGTGCCAGCTCTTACGACAGCTCCTACAATGAGCAGTTCTTC. Based on the CDR3 plus reference TRBV18 and TRBJ2-1, the full variable domain is NAGVMQNPRHLVRRRGQEARLRCSPMKGHSHVYWYRQLPEEGLKFMVYLQKENIIDESGMPKERFSAEFPKEGPSILRIQQVVRGDSAAYFCASSYDSSYNEQFFGPGTRLTVL.

The table lists this clone with a count of one. V usage is TRBV30 and J usage is TRBJ2-1; the match to TRBD2 covers 10 bases. Trimming at V came to 0 bases and at J to 10 bases, leaving 3 bases not matched to a gene. This CDR3 is 13 amino acids long. The germline V gene has CDR1 GTSNPN and CDR2 SVGIG (reference sequence). The CDR3 DNA follows: TGTGCCTGGAGTGTACTGACTAGCGGGGAGCAGTTCTTC. The encoded protein is CAWSVLTSGEQFF.

The chain employs TRBV28 and TRBJ1-2, with 8 bases identical to TRBD1. The V gene's germline CDR1 is MDHEN and CDR2 SYDVKM. Trimming took 2 bases from V and 4 from J; bases not matched to a gene: 18. The CDR3 runs 19 residues. CDR3 nucleotide sequence: TGTGCCAGCAGTTTAAGACCCAGCCGCCAGGGGGCAACTCTCTATGGCTACACCTTC. This encodes CASSLRPSRQGATLYGYTF.

In this sample, this clone turned up a few times. V and J are TRBV7-9 and TRBJ1-4; 7 nucleotides agree with TRBD1. V lost 3 bases and J lost 8; bases outside the gene matches: 9. The CDR3 runs 15 residues. Germline lookup yields CDR1 SEHNR and CDR2 FQNEAQ (reference sequence). The CDR3 reads CASSFPTGRREKLFF. Here the CDR3 DNA reads TGTGCCAGCAGCTTCCCGACAGGGCGAAGGGAAAAACTGTTTTTT. Full variable domain (outside the CDR3, taken from reference TRBV7-9 and TRBJ1-4): DTGVSQNPRHKITKRGQNVTFRCDPISEHNRLYWYRQTLGQGPEFLTYFQNEAQLEKSRLLSDRFSAERPKGSFSTLEIQRTEQGDSAMYLCASSFPTGRREKLFFGSGTQLSVL.

The rearrangement joins TRBV6-5 to TRBJ1-5; TRBD1 is a possible D gene (5 bases). V lost 8 bases and J lost 5, with 13 bases in between. The germline gives CDR1 MNHEY, CDR2 SVGAGI. The CDR3 runs 13 residues. CDR3 sequence reads: CASGSRADQPQHF. The CDR3 DNA reads as TGTGCCAGCGGTTCCAGGGCGGATCAGCCCCAGCATTTT.

V usage is TRBV29-1 and J usage is TRBJ2-4, with unresolved D. CDR1 and CDR2 from the germline V gene are SQVTM and ANQGSEA. V dropped 4 bases and J dropped 1 base, with 23 bases sitting between them. The CDR3 consists of 18 residues. CDR3 amino acids: CSVGAHPTAGGAKNIQYF. The CDR3 coding sequence is TGCAGCGTTGGTGCCCACCCGACTGCCGGTGGGGCCAAAAACATTCAGTACTTC.

The chain joins TRBV7-3 to TRBJ2-7, with TRBD1 matching over 7 bases. The germline gives CDR1 SGHTA, CDR2 FQGTGA. This CDR3 region has 14 residues. V dropped 0 bases and J dropped 3; count of bases not matched to a gene: 2. CDR3 in amino acids: CASSLTGDSYEQYF. DNA for the CDR3: TGTGCCAGCAGCTTAACGGGGGACAGCTACGAGCAGTACTTC.

The gene calls are TRBV19 and TRBJ2-2; TRBD1 aligns across 12 bases. The junction had 13 bases not matched to a gene; V was cut back by 5 bases and J by 6 bases. CDR1 is LNHDA and CDR2 is SQIVND in the germline V gene (reference sequence). CDR3 length: 18 amino acids. CDR3 amino acids: CASSPQRGQGAKAGELFF. The CDR3 nucleotides are TGTGCCAGTAGTCCTCAGCGGGGACAGGGGGCGAAGGCCGGGGAGCTGTTTTTT.

The rearrangement links TRBV7-3 to TRBJ1-2, with TRBD1 matching over 9 bases. Trimming removed 4 bases from V and 4 bases from J; junction bases left unmatched: 10. The CDR3 covers 16 residues. CDR1 is SGHTA, CDR2 FQGTGA, per germline. The CDR3 loop is CASSSRGQGGSYGYTF. CDR3 nucleotides: TGTGCCAGCAGCTCCAGGGGACAGGGTGGCTCCTATGGCTACACCTTC.

The chain joins TRBV5-1 to TRBJ1-1; 7 nucleotides align to TRBD1. V gave up 1 base and J gave up 4 bases; unmatched junction bases: 7. The germline gives CDR1 SGHRS, CDR2 YFSETQ. The CDR3 covers 15 residues. CDR3 DNA sequence: TGCGCCAGCAGCTTGAGGACAGGAGGGGCCACTGAAGCTTTCTTT. Residues: CASSLRTGGATEAFF.

The table lists this clone with a count of one. The chain links TRBV7-6 to TRBJ2-3; 8 positions agree with TRBD2. This CDR3 comprises 16 residues. V was clipped by 1 base and J by 1 base; unmatched bases: 4. CDR1 is SGHVS and CDR2 is FNYEAQ in the germline V gene. Here the CDR3 DNA reads TGTGCCAGCAGCTTAGGTCTAGCGGGCCGCACAGATACGCAGTATTTT. Its protein is CASSLGLAGRTDTQYF.

V is TRBV11-2 and J is TRBJ2-1; possible D gene TRBD2, 5 bases. This CDR3 has 13 residues. The V gene's germline CDR1 is SGHAT and CDR2 FQNNGV. Deletions cut 5 bases from V and 10 bases from J, with 15 bases between. CDR3 bases: TGTGCCAGCAGCCCCGAGGCGGGCTACGAGCAGTTCTTC. This gives the protein CASSPEAGYEQFF.

The V and J genes are TRBV27 and TRBJ2-7, with D tentatively TRBD1 (5 bases). There are 14 residues in the CDR3. V gave up 5 bases and J gave up 3 bases, with 14 bases separating them. The germline V gene has CDR1 MNHEY and CDR2 SMNVEV (reference sequence). The CDR3 reads CASSGHPGRYEQYF. The CDR3 DNA reads TGTGCCAGCAGTGGACACCCCGGCCGCTACGAGCAGTACTTC.